This T cell receptor (beta chain) was recorded in a study of early T cells in non-severe SARS-CoV-2 infection. Whole-study findings and limits: Private and CD4 specificities were missed by VDJdb matching, which favored anti-spike CD8 responses.

Each cDNA molecule carried a unique molecular identifier. TCRdb recomputed calls from the 5' RACE reads with MiXCR, one row per CDR3 protein. The table has 71,000 or so distinct CDR3 sequences, about an eighth seen once. This clonotype was counted many times. Antigen: not known. V was shortened by 6 bases and J by 0 bases, with 11 bases between the two germline ends. CDR1 DFQATT and CDR2 SNEGSKA come from the germline V gene (reference sequence). The CDR3 is made up of 14 amino acids. This sequence joins TRBV20-1 and TRBJ2-2; D remains ambiguous. Sample: whole blood. This receptor was obtained from an adult who was a healthcare worker with PCR-confirmed SARS-CoV-2 infection or an uninfected control (not recorded which). The CDR3 DNA follows: TGCAGTGCCAACAGAGACCCGAACACCGGGGAGCTGTTTTTT. It translates to CSANRDPNTGELFF.